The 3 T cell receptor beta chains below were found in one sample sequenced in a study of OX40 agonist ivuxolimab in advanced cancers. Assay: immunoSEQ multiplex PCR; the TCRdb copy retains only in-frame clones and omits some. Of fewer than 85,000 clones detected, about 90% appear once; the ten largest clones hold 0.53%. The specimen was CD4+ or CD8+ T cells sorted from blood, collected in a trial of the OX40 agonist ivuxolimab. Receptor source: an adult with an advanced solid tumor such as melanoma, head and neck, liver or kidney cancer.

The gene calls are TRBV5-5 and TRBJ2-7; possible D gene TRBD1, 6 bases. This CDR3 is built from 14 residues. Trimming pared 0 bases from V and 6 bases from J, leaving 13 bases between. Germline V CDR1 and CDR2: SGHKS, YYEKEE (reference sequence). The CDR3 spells CASSLAPGVGEQYF. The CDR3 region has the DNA TGTGCCAGCAGCTTGGCCCCAGGGGTGGGCGAGCAGTACTTC. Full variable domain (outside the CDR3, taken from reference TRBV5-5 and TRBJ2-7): DAGVTQSPTHLIKTRGQQVTLRCSPISGHKSVSWYQQVLGQGPQFIFQYYEKEERGRGNFPDRFSARQFPNYSSELNVNALLLGDSALYLCASSLAPGVGEQYFGPGTRLTVT.

The CDR3 DNA sequence: TGTGCCAGCAGCTTGCGGGGGCGCTATGGCTACACCTTC. It yields the protein CASSLRGRYGYTF. This chain connects TRBV5-8 to TRBJ1-2; tentative D call: TRBD1 (6 bases). The V gene's germline CDR1 is SGHTS and CDR2 YDEGEE. With 1 base removed from V and 4 bases from J, the gap between germline ends came to 8 bases. CDR3 size: 13 residues.

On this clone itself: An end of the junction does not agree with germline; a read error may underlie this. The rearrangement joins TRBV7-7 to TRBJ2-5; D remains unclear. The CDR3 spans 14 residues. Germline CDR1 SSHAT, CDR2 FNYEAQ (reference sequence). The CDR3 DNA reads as TGTGCTAGCAGCTTAGTAGGCCAACAAGAGACCCAGTACTTC. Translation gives CASSLVGQQETQYF.